This is a list of T cell receptor beta chains from one sample in a study of post-analysis software for immune sequencing data. MiXCR was run by TCRdb on the PCR reads, yielding one entry per CDR3 protein. The sample holds 650,000 to 900,000 distinct CDR3 sequences, more than 45% seen once. Sequencing was done on a sample of blood. These receptors originate from a girl aged 5 to 17 with multiple sclerosis. Both conserved end residues are part of each CDR3. D genes are given only for firm matches. Clone size, where shown, is once, few, many, or a class for clones that have expanded.

clone_size,d_call,j_call,v_call,cdr3_aa,cdr3_nt
many,-,TRBJ2-7,TRBV12-5,CASGLTYEQYF,TGTGCTAGTGGTTTGACTTACGAGCAGTACTTC
-,-,TRBJ1-1,TRBV29-1,CSVDTPNTEAFF,TGCAGCGTTGATACACCTAACACTGAAGCTTTCTTT
-,-,TRBJ2-5,TRBV10-3,CATQGQETQYF,TGTGCCACTCAGGGTCAAGAGACCCAGTACTTC
-,-,TRBJ2-3,TRBV27,CASSPDRASTDTQYF,TGTGCCAGCAGCCCAGACAGAGCTAGCACAGATACGCAGTATTTT
-,-,TRBJ2-3,TRBV5-1,CASSLAGISTDTQYF,TGCGCCAGCAGCTTGGCGGGGATAAGCACAGATACGCAGTATTTT
-,TRBD1,TRBJ2-7,TRBV3-1,CASSEGPGGLDEQYF,TGTGCCAGCAGCGAAGGGCCAGGGGGCCTGGACGAGCAGTACTTC
-,TRBD2,TRBJ2-1,TRBV20-1,CSARDAGLANSYNEQFF,TGCAGTGCTAGAGATGCGGGACTAGCGAATTCCTACAATGAGCAGTTCTTC
-,-,TRBJ2-5,TRBV7-2,CASSLAGGYQETQYF,TGTGCCAGCAGCTTAGCAGGGGGGTACCAAGAGACCCAGTACTTC
few,-,TRBJ2-5,TRBV6-6,CASSYYRVSETQYF,TGTGCCAGCAGTTATTACAGGGTTTCCGAGACCCAGTACTTC
-,TRBD2,TRBJ2-3,TRBV5-1,CASSRTGGNSDTQYF,TGCGCCAGCAGCCGCACCGGGGGGAACTCAGATACGCAGTATTTT
-,-,TRBJ1-2,TRBV6-1,CASSELWVDRYGYTF,TGTGCCAGCAGTGAATTGTGGGTGGACCGCTATGGCTACACCTTC
-,-,TRBJ1-2,TRBV5-1,CASSLGGRVSYGYTF,TGCGCCAGCAGCTTGGGAGGCAGGGTCTCCTATGGCTACACCTTC
once,-,TRBJ2-3,TRBV27,CASRGGQRNNYYTDTQYF,TGTGCCAGCAGGGGGGGGCAGCGAAATAACTACTACACAGATACGCAGTATTTT
-,TRBD2,TRBJ2-3,TRBV13,CASSLLLAGGADTQYF,TGTGCCAGCAGCTTACTCCTAGCGGGAGGTGCAGATACGCAGTATTTT
-,TRBD1,TRBJ2-7,TRBV15,CATSHRTGRKQYF,TGTGCCACCAGTCACAGGACAGGACGAAAGCAGTACTTC
-,TRBD2,TRBJ2-7,TRBV10-3,CAISDSGRDSYEQYF,TGTGCCATCAGTGACAGCGGGAGGGACTCCTACGAGCAGTACTTC
-,-,TRBJ2-4,TRBV20-1,CSARGTLSGGAEGEQYF,TGCAGTGCTAGAGGAACCCTTAGCGGAGGTGCGGAGGGTGAGCAGTACTTC
-,-,TRBJ2-4,TRBV20-1,CSARDLRLAKNIQYF,TGCAGTGCTAGAGACCTGAGGCTAGCCAAAAACATTCAGTACTTC
few,-,TRBJ2-7,TRBV5-1,CASSLAQEYEQYF,TGCGCCAGCAGCTTGGCACAAGAATACGAGCAGTACTTC
-,TRBD2,TRBJ2-1,TRBV7-9,CASSILAGVQADEQFF,TGTGCCAGCAGCATACTAGCGGGAGTCCAGGCGGATGAGCAGTTCTTC
few,-,TRBJ2-3,TRBV12-3/TRBV12-4,CASSFPTTDTQYF,TGTGCCAGCAGTTTCCCCACCACAGATACGCAGTATTTT
once,-,TRBJ1-5,TRBV27,CASSSWEGLNQPQHF,TGTGCCAGCAGTTCTTGGGAGGGACTAAATCAGCCCCAGCATTTT
few,-,TRBJ2-1,TRBV6-6,CASRWEPSSYNEQFF,TGTGCCAGCAGGTGGGAGCCCAGCTCCTACAATGAGCAGTTCTTC
few,TRBD2,TRBJ2-1,TRBV20-1,CSARLAGYNEQFF,TGCAGTGCTAGGCTAGCGGGGTACAATGAGCAGTTCTTC
-,-,TRBJ2-1,TRBV29-1,CSVEQDTSSYNEQFF,TGCAGCGTTGAACAAGACACCAGCTCCTACAATGAGCAGTTCTTC
-,-,TRBJ1-6,TRBV6-6,CASSYSGTSSYNSPLHF,TGTGCCAGCAGTTACTCGGGGACGAGCTCCTATAATTCACCCCTCCACTTT
-,TRBD1,TRBJ1-6,TRBV24-1,CATSDYPGQGDWSSPLHF,TGTGCCACCAGTGATTACCCGGGACAGGGGGATTGGAGTTCACCCCTCCACTTT
-,-,TRBJ2-5,TRBV7-8,CASSLFGRQETQYF,TGTGCCAGCAGCTTATTCGGCAGACAAGAGACCCAGTACTTC
few,TRBD2,TRBJ2-1,TRBV7-9,CASSFQREGGYEQFF,TGTGCCAGCAGCTTCCAGCGGGAGGGGGGCTATGAGCAGTTCTTC
-,-,TRBJ1-2,TRBV12-3/TRBV12-4,CASSDQGLAYGYTF,TGTGCCAGCAGTGACCAGGGGTTGGCCTATGGCTACACCTTC
few,TRBD1,TRBJ1-2,TRBV6-2/TRBV6-3,CASSRDRGYYGYTF,TGTGCCAGCAGTCGCGACAGGGGGTACTATGGCTACACCTTC
-,TRBD1,TRBJ2-2,TRBV24-1,CATSGRGPNTGELFF,TGTGCCACCAGTGGAAGGGGGCCGAACACCGGGGAGCTGTTTTTT
-,-,TRBJ2-7,TRBV7-2,CASQHGTTEQYF,TGTGCCAGCCAGCACGGAACCACCGAGCAGTACTTC
-,-,TRBJ2-3,TRBV12-3/TRBV12-4,CASSPRAGDADTQYF,TGTGCCAGCAGTCCCCGCGCAGGGGACGCGGATACGCAGTATTTT
-,-,TRBJ2-1,TRBV13,CASSLGRLETVNEQFF,TGTGCCAGCAGCTTAGGCCGACTAGAAACTGTGAATGAGCAGTTCTTC
once,TRBD1,TRBJ1-2,TRBV5-8,CASSLRGQAYYGYTF,TGTGCCAGCAGCTTGCGGGGACAGGCCTACTATGGCTACACCTTC
-,TRBD1,TRBJ2-7,TRBV6-1,CASSEASGGSYEQYF,TGTGCCAGCAGTGAAGCCTCAGGGGGCTCCTATGAGCAGTACTTC
-,-,TRBJ2-5,TRBV7-8,CASTTGSLQETQYF,TGTGCCAGCACCACGGGTTCCCTCCAAGAGACCCAGTACTTC
few,-,TRBJ2-2,TRBV28,CASSSDMSTGELFF,TGTGCCAGCAGTTCCGACATGAGTACCGGGGAGCTGTTTTTT
-,-,TRBJ2-3,TRBV10-3,CAIGGESRFNTDTQYF,TGTGCCATCGGGGGTGAATCGAGATTCAACACAGATACGCAGTATTTT
-,-,TRBJ2-1,TRBV10-3,CAIRRGLAGDEQFF,TGTGCCATCAGGAGGGGACTCGCCGGCGATGAGCAGTTCTTC
-,-,TRBJ1-2,TRBV5-1,CASSNYSCYGYTF,TGCGCCAGCAGCAACTACAGCTGCTATGGCTACACCTTC
-,-,TRBJ2-3,TRBV2,CASRIEDTQYF,TGTGCCAGCAGGATAGAAGATACGCAGTATTTT
-,TRBD2,TRBJ2-3,TRBV7-2,CASSLVPSGRSADTQYF,TGTGCCAGCAGCTTAGTTCCTAGCGGGAGATCGGCAGATACGCAGTATTTT
few,TRBD1,TRBJ2-7,TRBV7-2,CASRSGTGYDEQYF,TGTGCCAGCAGGTCCGGGACAGGGTATGACGAGCAGTACTTC
few,-,TRBJ1-2,TRBV6-2/TRBV6-3,CASSSNRANYGYTF,TGTGCCAGCAGTTCCAACAGAGCTAACTATGGCTACACCTTC
-,-,TRBJ2-7,TRBV20-1,CSALARLSYEQYF,TGCAGTGCCCTGGCCAGGTTGTCGTACGAGCAGTACTTC
-,TRBD2,TRBJ2-1,TRBV12-3/TRBV12-4,CASSLTGLATYNEQFF,TGTGCCAGCAGTTTAACGGGACTAGCCACTTACAATGAGCAGTTCTTC
-,-,TRBJ2-1,TRBV5-1,CASRTALYNEQFF,TGCGCCAGCAGGACGGCCCTTTACAATGAGCAGTTCTTC
-,-,TRBJ1-5,TRBV5-6,CARGGYSNQPQHF,TGTGCCCGGGGGGGGTATAGCAATCAGCCCCAGCATTTT
few,TRBD1,TRBJ1-1,TRBV5-5,CASSKDRSTEAFF,TGTGCCAGCAGCAAGGACAGGAGCACTGAAGCTTTCTTT
-,-,TRBJ2-5,TRBV4-3,CASSQDSGSGGETQYF,TGCGCCAGCAGCCAAGACTCAGGGTCGGGCGGAGAGACCCAGTACTTC
-,-,TRBJ1-5,TRBV6-6,CASGSGNQPQHF,TGTGCCAGCGGGTCAGGGAATCAGCCCCAGCATTTT
-,TRBD2,TRBJ2-3,TRBV29-1,CSVELSGRSPDTQYF,TGCAGCGTTGAACTTAGCGGGAGATCTCCAGATACGCAGTATTTT
-,-,TRBJ2-7,TRBV7-2,CASSLGRQSYEQYF,TGTGCCAGCAGCTTAGGCAGGCAGAGCTACGAGCAGTACTTC
-,-,TRBJ2-1,TRBV24-1,CATSDLRGGSYNEQFF,TGTGCCACCAGTGATTTGCGTGGGGGATCCTACAATGAGCAGTTCTTC
-,TRBD2,TRBJ2-7,TRBV27,CASSLTGTSEFYEQYF,TGTGCCAGCAGTTTAACAGGGACTAGCGAGTTCTACGAGCAGTACTTC